Each of the 4 T cell receptor beta chains below was sequenced from the same sample in a study of Graves' ophthalmopathy and Graves' hyperthyroidism. The study amplified TCR beta CDR3 regions using RNA transcripts. An initial RT-PCR round employing HTBI primers preceded a second-round multiplex PCR. TCRdb re-derived calls from the multiplex PCR reads in MiXCR, one entry per CDR3 protein. The sample gives hundreds of thousands of distinct CDR3 sequences, 35% to 50% of which show up once; 3% to 3.5% is in the top ten. The sample was peripheral blood. The receptors stem from an adult man with Graves' ophthalmopathy.

This clonotype was counted ten times or more. The chain combines TRBV7-9 with TRBJ2-7; 11 bases map to TRBD2. The CDR3 consists of 15 residues. CDR1 SEHNR and CDR2 FQNEAQ come from the germline V gene (reference sequence). Losses at the gene ends were 4 bases for V and 2 bases for J; bases not matched to a gene: 4. DNA of the CDR3: TGTGCCAGCAGCTCCCGACTAGCGGGAACCTACGAGCAGTACTTC. Translated: CASSSRLAGTYEQYF.

The table lists this clonotype with a count of one. The gene calls are TRBV25-1 and TRBJ2-5; 12 bases agree with TRBD1. Per the germline V gene, CDR1 is MGHDK and CDR2 is SYGVNS. CDR3 length equals 17 residues. V shed 3 bases and J 5 bases; nucleotides not matched to a gene: 10. CDR3 DNA sequence: TGTGCCAGCAGTGACGGGGTTGGGACAGGGGGCAGCGAGACCCAGTACTTC. Its protein product is CASSDGVGTGGSETQYF.

A few counts support this clonotype. The chain combines TRBV27 with TRBJ1-5; D is possibly TRBD1 (5 bases). The ends were cut back, 11 bases at V and 9 bases at J, with 17 bases in the middle. The CDR3 is 12 amino acids. In germline, CDR1 is MNHEY, CDR2 SMNVEV (reference sequence). The chain's CDR3 is CAAGGDGGPQHF. As DNA, the CDR3 is TGTGCCGCCGGGGGGGATGGGGGGCCCCAGCATTTT.

For this clonotype: Given a much more abundant clone one base away, this may be a read error. This chain links TRBV2 with TRBJ1-2; 8 nucleotides line up with TRBD1. Germline V gene data show CDR1 as SNHLY and CDR2 as FYNNEI. This CDR3 is built from 13 residues. In DNA form, the CDR3 reads TGTGCCAGCAGTGAACAGGGGGCAGATGGCTGCACCTTC. Residues: CASSEQGADGCTF.